This T cell receptor beta chain was sequenced for a study of T cells in Graves' hyperthyroidism and ophthalmopathy. Study-wide findings and caveats: Ophthalmopathy stood apart from stable hyperthyroidism in a 13 V-J model.

The CDR3 has 15 residues. Trimming left V 3 bases short and J 4 bases short, with 15 bases between. Amplified regions were TCR beta CDR3 sequences from RNA transcripts. HTBI primers were used for first-round RT-PCR of the TCR CDR3. TCRdb processed the multiplex PCR reads anew with MiXCR; each CDR3 protein has one entry. This sample has almost 250,000 distinct CDR3 sequences, with 24% found just once. Turning to this clonotype: The antigen is not known.

Ophthalmopathy cases met thresholds of Clinical Activity Score at least 3, NOSPECS grade at least 4 and duration under 3 months. Uncontrolled infection, other autoimmune disease, pregnancy or lactation led to exclusion. The clonotype comes from a woman in her thirties or forties with Graves' ophthalmopathy. V is TRBV12-3 or TRBV12-4 and J is TRBJ1-2; D gene uncertain. Sequencing was performed on blood. The CDR3 spells CASSLSRALGYGYTF. CDR3 nucleotide sequence: TGTGCCAGCAGTTTGTCGCGGGCGCTTGGCTATGGCTACACCTTC.